This T cell receptor (beta chain) was sequenced for a study of cytomegalovirus exposure and HLA in healthy donors. CDR3 length: 14 amino acids. CDR1 and CDR2 (germline): MNHNS, SASEGT. Trimming shortened V by 1 base and J by 1 base, and 8 bases separated the two germline ends. Concerning this clone: The same CDR3 can be traced to other DNA sequences in this sample.

The PCR had 60 Vbeta and 13 Jbeta primers. Clones were read by immunoSEQ multiplex PCR, and TCRdb kept only the in-frame ones, dropping some. The table lists about 180,000 clones, 77% of them singletons. Sequencing input: PBMCs. The sequence was obtained from a man between 18 and 35 years old in good health and CMV-seronegative. This chain uses TRBV6-1 with TRBJ2-7; D is unresolved. The DNA for the CDR3 is TGTGCCAGCAGTGAAGAACCGAGATCCTACGAGCAGTACTTC. Its translation is CASSEEPRSYEQYF.